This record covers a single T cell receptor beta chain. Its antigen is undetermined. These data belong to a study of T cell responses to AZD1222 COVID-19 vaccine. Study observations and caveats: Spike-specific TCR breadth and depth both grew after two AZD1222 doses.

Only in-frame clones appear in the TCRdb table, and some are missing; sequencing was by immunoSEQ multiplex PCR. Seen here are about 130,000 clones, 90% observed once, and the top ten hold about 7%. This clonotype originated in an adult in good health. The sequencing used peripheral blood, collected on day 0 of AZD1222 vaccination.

The chain's CDR3 is CASSLTARPNTEAFF. CDR3 nucleotides: TGTGCCAGCAGTTTAACAGCCAGGCCGAACACTGAAGCTTTCTTT. V and J are TRBV27 and TRBJ1-1; no clear D. V was shortened by 2 bases and J by 1 base, with 11 bases between the two germline ends. There are 15 residues in the CDR3. Germline V lookup: CDR1 MNHEY, CDR2 SMNVEV (reference sequence).